The T cell receptor (beta chain) under discussion was sequenced for a study of regulatory T cells in long-lasting Graves disease. General study points: TRBV28, TRBJ1-2 and TRBJ2-5 were segments that persistent disease favored.

The time point denotes: newly diagnosed GD, antithyroid drugs for less than 3 months. The TCR library was made from RNA extracted from PBMCs. The authors drew patients from an endocrinology department in Xi'an, China. As for this clonotype: Its antigen is as yet unknown.

The length of the CDR3 is 17 residues. Trimming removed 4 bases at V and 2 bases at J, with 19 bases between. From germline, CDR1 is SGHNT and CDR2 YYREEE (reference sequence). Through Arm-PCR of CDR3 regions and iRepertoire HTBI primers, TCR beta libraries were built. Per the original data handling: Among the samples, roughly 65 TRBV and approximately 13 TRBJ segments were identified. TCRdb analysed the multiplex PCR reads with MiXCR anew, one entry per CDR3 protein. None of the V and J calls come from the authors' own analysis; TCRdb made them. The data contain about 530,000 distinct CDR3 sequences, around 15% of them singletons. This sample was also put to use in a study of T cells in Graves' hyperthyroidism and ophthalmopathy. From that second work: Researchers found most expanded thyroid clonotypes above 0.001 in blood as well.

The receptor's source is a woman aged 40 to 65 with Graves disease. This chain links TRBV5-4 with TRBJ1-3, with a weak D call TRBD1 (5 bases). The sequencing used peripheral blood mononuclear cells (PBMCs), collected at new diagnosis, from a patient treated with antithyroid drugs. CDR3 in DNA: TGTGCCAGCAGCCCGGAGCGGGTCGGGGACGCTGGAAACACCATATATTTT. It yields the protein CASSPERVGDAGNTIYF.